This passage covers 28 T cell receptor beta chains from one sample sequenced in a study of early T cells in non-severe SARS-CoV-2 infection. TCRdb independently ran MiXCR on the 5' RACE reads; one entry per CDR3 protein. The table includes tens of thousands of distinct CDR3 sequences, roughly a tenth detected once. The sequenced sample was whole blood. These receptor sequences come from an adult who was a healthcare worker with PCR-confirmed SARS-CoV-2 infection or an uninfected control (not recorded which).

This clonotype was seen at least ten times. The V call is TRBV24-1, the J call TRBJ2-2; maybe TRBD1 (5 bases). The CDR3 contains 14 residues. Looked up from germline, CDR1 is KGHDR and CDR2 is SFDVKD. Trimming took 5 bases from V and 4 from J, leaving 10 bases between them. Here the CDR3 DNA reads TGTGCCACCAGTGGGACACCGTTCACCGGGGAGCTGTTTTTT. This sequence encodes CATSGTPFTGELFF.

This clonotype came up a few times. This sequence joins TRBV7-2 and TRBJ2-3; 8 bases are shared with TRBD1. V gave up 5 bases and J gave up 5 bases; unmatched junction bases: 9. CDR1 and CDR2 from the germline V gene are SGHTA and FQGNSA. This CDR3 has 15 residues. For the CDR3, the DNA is TGTGCCAGCAGCCCCGGGACAGGTTGGAGAGATACGCAGTATTTT. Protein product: CASSPGTGWRDTQYF.

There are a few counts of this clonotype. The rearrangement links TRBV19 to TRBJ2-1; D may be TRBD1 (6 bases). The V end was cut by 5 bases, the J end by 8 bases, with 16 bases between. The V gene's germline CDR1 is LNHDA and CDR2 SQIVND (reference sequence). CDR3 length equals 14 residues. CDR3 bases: TGTGCCAGTAGTCTAGCCACAGGGTCCGATGAGCAGTTCTTC. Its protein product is CASSLATGSDEQFF.

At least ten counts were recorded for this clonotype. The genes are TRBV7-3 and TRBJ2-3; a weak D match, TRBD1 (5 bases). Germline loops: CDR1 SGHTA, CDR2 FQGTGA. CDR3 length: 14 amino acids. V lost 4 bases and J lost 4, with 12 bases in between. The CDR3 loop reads CASSYRSGADTQYF. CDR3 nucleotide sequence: TGTGCCAGCAGCTACAGGTCAGGCGCAGATACGCAGTATTTT. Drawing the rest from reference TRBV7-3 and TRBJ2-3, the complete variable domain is GAGVSQTPSNKVTEKGKYVELRCDPISGHTALYWYRQSLGQGPEFLIYFQGTGAADDSGLPNDRFFAVRPEGSVSTLKIQRTERGDSAVYLCASSYRSGADTQYFGPGTRLTVL.

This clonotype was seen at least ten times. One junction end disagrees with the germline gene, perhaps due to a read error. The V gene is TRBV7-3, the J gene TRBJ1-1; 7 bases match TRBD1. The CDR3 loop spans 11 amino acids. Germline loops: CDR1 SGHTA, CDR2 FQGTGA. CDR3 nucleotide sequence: TGTGCCAGCAGCTTGTACCTGGGACAGCTATTT. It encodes CASSLYLGQLF.

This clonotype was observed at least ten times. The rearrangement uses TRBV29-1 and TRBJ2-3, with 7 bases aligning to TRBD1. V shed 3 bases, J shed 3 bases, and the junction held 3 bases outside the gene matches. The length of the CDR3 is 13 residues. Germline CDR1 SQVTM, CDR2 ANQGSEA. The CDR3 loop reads CSVDARGTDTQYF. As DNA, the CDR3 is TGCAGCGTTGACGCCAGGGGGACAGATACGCAGTATTTT.

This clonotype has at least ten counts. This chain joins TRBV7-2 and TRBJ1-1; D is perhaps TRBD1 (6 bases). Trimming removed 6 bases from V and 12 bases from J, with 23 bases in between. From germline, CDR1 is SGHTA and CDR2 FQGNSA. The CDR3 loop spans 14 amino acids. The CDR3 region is CASSLRAGAEFTFF. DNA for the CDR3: TGTGCCAGCAGTCTTAGGGCGGGGGCAGAGTTTACTTTCTTT.

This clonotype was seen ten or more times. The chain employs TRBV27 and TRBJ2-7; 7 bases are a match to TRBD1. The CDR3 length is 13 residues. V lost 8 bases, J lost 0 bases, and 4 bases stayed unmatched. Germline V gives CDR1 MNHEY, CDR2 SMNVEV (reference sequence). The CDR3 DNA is TGTGCCAGCCAGACAGGGAGCTCCTACGAGCAGTACTTC. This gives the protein CASQTGSSYEQYF.

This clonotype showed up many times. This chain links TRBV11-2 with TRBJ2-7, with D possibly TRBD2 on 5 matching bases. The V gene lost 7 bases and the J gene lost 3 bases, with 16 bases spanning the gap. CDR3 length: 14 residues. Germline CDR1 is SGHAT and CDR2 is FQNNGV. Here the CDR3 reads CASTRRAAGYEQYF. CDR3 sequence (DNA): TGTGCCAGCACTAGGAGAGCCGCGGGCTACGAGCAGTACTTC.

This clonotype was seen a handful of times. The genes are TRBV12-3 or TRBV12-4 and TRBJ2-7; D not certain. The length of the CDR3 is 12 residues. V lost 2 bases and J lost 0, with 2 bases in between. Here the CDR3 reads CASSLLSYEQYF. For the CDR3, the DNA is TGTGCCAGCAGTTTACTCTCCTACGAGCAGTACTTC.

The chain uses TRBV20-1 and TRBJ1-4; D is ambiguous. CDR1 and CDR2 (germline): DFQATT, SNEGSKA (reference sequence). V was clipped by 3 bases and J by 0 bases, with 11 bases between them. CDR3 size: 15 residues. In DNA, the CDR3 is TGCAGTGCTAGGTTCGAGGAATCAACTAATGAAAAACTGTTTTTT. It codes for CSARFEESTNEKLFF.

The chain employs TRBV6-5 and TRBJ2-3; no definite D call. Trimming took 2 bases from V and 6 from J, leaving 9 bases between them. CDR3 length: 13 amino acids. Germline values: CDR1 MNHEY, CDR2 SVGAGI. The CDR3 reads CASSYPGRDTQYF. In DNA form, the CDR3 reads TGTGCCAGCAGTTACCCGGGCCGGGATACGCAGTATTTT.

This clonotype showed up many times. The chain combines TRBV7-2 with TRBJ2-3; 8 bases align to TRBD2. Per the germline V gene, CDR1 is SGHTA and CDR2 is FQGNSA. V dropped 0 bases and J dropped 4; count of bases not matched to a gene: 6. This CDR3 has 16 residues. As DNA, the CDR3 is TGTGCCAGCAGCTTAGCCGGGGGGGGCTGGGCAGATACGCAGTATTTT. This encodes CASSLAGGGWADTQYF.

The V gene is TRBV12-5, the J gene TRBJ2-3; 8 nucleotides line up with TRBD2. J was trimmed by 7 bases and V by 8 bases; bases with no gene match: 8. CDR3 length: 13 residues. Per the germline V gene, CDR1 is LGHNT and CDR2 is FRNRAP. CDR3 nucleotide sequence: TGTGCTAGTCTGCTAGCGGGTGGCTATACGCAGTATTTT. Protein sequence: CASLLAGGYTQYF.

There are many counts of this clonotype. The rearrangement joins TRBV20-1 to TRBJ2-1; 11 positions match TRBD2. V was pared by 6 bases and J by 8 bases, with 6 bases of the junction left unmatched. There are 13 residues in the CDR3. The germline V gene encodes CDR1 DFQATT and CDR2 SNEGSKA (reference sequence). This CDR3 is CSAPTSGADEQFF. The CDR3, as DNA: TGCAGTGCACCGACTAGCGGGGCGGATGAGCAGTTCTTC.

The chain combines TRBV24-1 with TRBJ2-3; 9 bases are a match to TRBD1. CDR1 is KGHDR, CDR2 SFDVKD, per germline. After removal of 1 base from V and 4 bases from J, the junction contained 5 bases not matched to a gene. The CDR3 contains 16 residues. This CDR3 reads CATSDFRTGVPDTQYF. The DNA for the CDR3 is TGTGCCACCAGTGATTTTAGGACAGGGGTTCCAGATACGCAGTATTTT.

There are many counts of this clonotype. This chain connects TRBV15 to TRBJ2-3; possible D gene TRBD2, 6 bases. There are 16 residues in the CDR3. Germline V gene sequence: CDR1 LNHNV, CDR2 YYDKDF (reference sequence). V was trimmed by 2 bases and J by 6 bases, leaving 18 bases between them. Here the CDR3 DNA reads TGTGCCACCAGCAGAAAACGGGGGTCTCTCCCGGATACGCAGTATTTT. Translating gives CATSRKRGSLPDTQYF.

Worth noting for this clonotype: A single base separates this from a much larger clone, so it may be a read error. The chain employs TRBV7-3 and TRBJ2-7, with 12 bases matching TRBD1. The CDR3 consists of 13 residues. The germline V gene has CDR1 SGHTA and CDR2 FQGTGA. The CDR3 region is CAAPTGTGGERYF. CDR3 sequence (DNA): TGTGCGGCACCGACCGGGACAGGGGGCGAGCGGTACTTC.

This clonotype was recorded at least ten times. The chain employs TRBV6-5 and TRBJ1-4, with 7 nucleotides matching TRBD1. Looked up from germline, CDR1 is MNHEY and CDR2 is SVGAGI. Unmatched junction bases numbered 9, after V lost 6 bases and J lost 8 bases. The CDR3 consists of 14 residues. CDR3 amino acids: CASRPPGQWEKLFF. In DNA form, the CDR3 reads TGTGCCAGCAGACCTCCGGGACAGTGGGAAAAACTGTTTTTT.

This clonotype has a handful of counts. The CDR3 DNA sequence: TGTGCCAGCGGACAGCCGAACACTGAAGCTTTCTTT. This encodes CASGQPNTEAFF. This sequence joins TRBV6-6 and TRBJ1-1; D is perhaps TRBD1 (6 bases). Germline V gene sequence: CDR1 MNHNY, CDR2 SVGAGI (reference sequence). The length of the CDR3 is 12 residues. The germline V and J ends were trimmed by 8 bases and 1 base, with 8 bases remaining between them.

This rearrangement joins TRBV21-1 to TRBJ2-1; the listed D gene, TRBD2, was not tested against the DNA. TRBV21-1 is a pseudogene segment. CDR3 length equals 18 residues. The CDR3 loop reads CASSRGLAGALTYNEQFF. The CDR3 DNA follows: TGTGCCAGCAGCAGGGGACTAGCGGGGGCCCTAACCTACAATGAGCAGTTCTTC.

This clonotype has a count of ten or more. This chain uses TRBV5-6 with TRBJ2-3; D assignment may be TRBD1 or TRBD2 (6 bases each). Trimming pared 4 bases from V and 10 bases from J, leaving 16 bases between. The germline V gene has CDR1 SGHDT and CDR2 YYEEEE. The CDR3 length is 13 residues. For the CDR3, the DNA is TGTGCCAGCAGCCGCATGACGGGGGCAGCGCAGTATTTT. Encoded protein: CASSRMTGAAQYF.

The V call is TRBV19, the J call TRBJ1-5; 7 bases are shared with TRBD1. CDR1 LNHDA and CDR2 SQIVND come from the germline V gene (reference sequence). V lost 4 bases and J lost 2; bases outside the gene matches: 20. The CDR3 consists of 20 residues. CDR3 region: CASSKGTVGLDFYGNQPQHF. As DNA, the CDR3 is TGTGCCAGTAGTAAAGGGACAGTGGGCCTGGATTTCTACGGCAATCAGCCCCAGCATTTT.

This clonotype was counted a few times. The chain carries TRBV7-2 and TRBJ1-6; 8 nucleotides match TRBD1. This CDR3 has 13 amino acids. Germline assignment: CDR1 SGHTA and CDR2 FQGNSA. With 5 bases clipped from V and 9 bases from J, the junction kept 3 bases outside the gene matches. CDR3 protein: CASSVDRGSPLHF. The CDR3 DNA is TGTGCCAGCAGCGTAGACAGGGGTTCACCCCTCCACTTT.

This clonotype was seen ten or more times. The CDR3 loop reads CASSFSSYNEQFF. CDR3 in DNA: TGTGCCAGCAGCTTCAGCTCCTACAATGAGCAGTTCTTC. The chain joins TRBV7-2 to TRBJ2-1; D remains ambiguous. Trimming cost V 3 bases and J 0 bases, with 3 bases left between them. This CDR3 region has 13 residues. Germline lookup yields CDR1 SGHTA and CDR2 FQGNSA. Combining the CDR3 with reference TRBV7-2 and TRBJ2-1 gives the whole variable domain GAGVSQSPSNKVTEKGKDVELRCDPISGHTALYWYRQSLGQGLEFLIYFQGNSAPDKSGLPSDRFSAERTGGSVSTLTIQRTQQEDSAVYLCASSFSSYNEQFFGPGTRLTVL.

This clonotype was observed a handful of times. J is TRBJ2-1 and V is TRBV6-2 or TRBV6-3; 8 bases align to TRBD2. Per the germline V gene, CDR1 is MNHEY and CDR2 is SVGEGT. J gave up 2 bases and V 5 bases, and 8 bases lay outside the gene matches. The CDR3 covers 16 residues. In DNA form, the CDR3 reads TGTGCCAGCAGTCTACGGGGGGGCCTTACCTACAATGAGCAGTTCTTC. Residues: CASSLRGGLTYNEQFF.

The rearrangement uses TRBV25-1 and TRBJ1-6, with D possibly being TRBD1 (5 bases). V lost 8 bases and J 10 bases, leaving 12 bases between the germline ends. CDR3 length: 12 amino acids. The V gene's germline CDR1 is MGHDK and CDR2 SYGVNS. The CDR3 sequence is CASVAGRSPLHF. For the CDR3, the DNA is TGTGCCAGCGTGGCAGGGCGGTCACCCCTCCACTTT. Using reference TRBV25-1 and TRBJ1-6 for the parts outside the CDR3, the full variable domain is EADIYQTPRYLVIGTGKKITLECSQTMGHDKMYWYQQDPGMELHLIHYSYGVNSTEKGDLSSESTVSRIRTEHFPLTLESARPSHTSQYLCASVAGRSPLHFGNGTRLTVT.

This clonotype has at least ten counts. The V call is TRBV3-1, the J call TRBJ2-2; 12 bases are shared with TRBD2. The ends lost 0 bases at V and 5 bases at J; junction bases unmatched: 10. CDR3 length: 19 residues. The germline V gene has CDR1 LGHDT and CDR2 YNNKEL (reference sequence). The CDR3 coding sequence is TGTGCCAGCAGCCAAGATCCCGTACTAGCGGGGGGCCTGACCGGGGAGCTGTTTTTT. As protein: CASSQDPVLAGGLTGELFF.